The 26 T cell receptor delta chains listed next were all sequenced from one sample in a study of γδ T cells in repeated Plasmodium falciparum infection. Flow sorting of PBMC yielded separate Vgamma9/Vdelta2+ and Vdelta2-negative gammadelta T cell populations for bulk repertoire analysis. TCRdb reanalysed the multiplex PCR reads via CATT. The profile shows about 57,000 delta-chain clones, around 1.5% of them singletons. Input material: gamma-delta T cells from blood. The origin of the receptors is a pool of human donors (malaria-infected and uninfected, not separated).

Details on this clone: This DNA's translation and the protein TCRdb lists, from a much larger clone, do not match at residue 11, likely due to a read error; the protein shown is translated from the DNA. Called V gene: TRDV1; the J gene was not called. This CDR3 comprises 13 residues. Germline V gene sequence: CDR1 TSWWSYY, CDR2 QGS. CDR3 loop: CALGTTHTDKPIF. In DNA, the CDR3 is TGTGCTCTTGGGACAACACACACCGATAAACCCATCTTT.

This clone was seen a few times. The TCRdb protein, from a much larger clone, departs from this DNA's translation at residue 24, likely by read error; the protein shown derives from the DNA. No J gene was called, and the V gene is TRAV38-2/DV8; the table calls TRDD3, which could not be checked here. The CDR3 is 25 amino acids. The V gene's germline CDR1 is TSESDYY and CDR2 QEAYKQQN. CDR3 nucleotides: TGTGCTTACGGGGAGAGGGGGTGGATATCCTTCCTCCGTACGGCGGCCGGCGAGTACACCGATAAACTCACCTTT. Protein: CAYGERGWISFLRTAAGEYTDKLTF.

A word on this clone: This likely stems from a read error, as it lies one base from a far larger clone. Different DNA sequences within this sample yield the same CDR3. The genes are TRDV1 and TRDJ1, with 11 bases lining up with TRDD3. Per germline, CDR1 TSWWSYY and CDR2 QGS. This CDR3 spans 23 amino acids. The V and J ends lost 3 bases and 0 bases, in that order; junction bases with no gene match: 24. The DNA of the CDR3 is TGTGCTCTTGGGGAGCTCAAGATCCTATCGGTACTGGGGGATAGTCTGTACACCGATAAACTCATCTTT. It translates to CALGELKILSVLGDSLYTDKLIF.

To note about this clone: A read error likely explains why the TCRdb protein, taken from a much larger clone, differs from this DNA's translation at residue 3; the protein shown is translated from the DNA. The J gene is TRDJ1, the V gene TRDV1, with TRDD3 matching 7 bases. No J segment appears in TCRdb, so it was assigned here by matching the sequence to germline. The germline V gene encodes CDR1 TSWWSYY and CDR2 QGS. This CDR3 spans 24 amino acids. The DNA for the CDR3 is TGTGCTCCTGGGGAAGGGGAAGGAACGGTCATTCCAGTACTGGGGATTGCCTGCACCGATAAACTCATCTTT. It is translated as CAPGEGEGTVIPVLGIACTDKLIF.

About this clone: The amino acid sequence in TCRdb belongs to a much larger clone and departs from this DNA's translation at residue 11, likely a sequencing read error; the sequence shown is translated from the DNA. The chain employs TRDV1 and TRDJ1, with 7 bases lining up with TRDD3. Since TCRdb gives no J gene, matching the DNA to germline was used here to assign it. Germline CDR1 and CDR2: TSWWSYY and QGS. The CDR3 contains 21 residues. V shed 2 bases and J 0 bases; nucleotides not matched to a gene: 21. The CDR3 protein is CALGEFFRGDSGGLYTDKLIF. CDR3 in DNA: TGTGCTCTTGGGGAATTTTTTCGTGGCGATAGTGGGGGACTGTACACCGATAAACTCATCTTT.

The table lists this clone with many counts. The protein TCRdb lists belongs to a much larger clone and differs from this DNA's translation at residue 3, which points to a read error; the protein shown is made from the DNA. The chain has TRDV3 and TRDJ1, with D hard to call. Germline CDR1 TVYSNPD, CDR2 GDNSRS (reference sequence). CDR3 size: 10 residues. The V gene lost 5 bases and the J gene lost 7 bases, with 11 bases spanning the gap. CDR3 residues: CALRLSKLIF. In nucleotides, the CDR3 is TGTGCCCTTCGATTGAGTAAACTCATCTTT.

This clone was counted only a few times. The protein in TCRdb stems from a much larger clone and differs at residue 7 from this DNA's translation, likely a read error; here the protein is translated from the DNA. CDR3 residues: CACDKARVLPRYWASPLWGTDKLIF. The CDR3 DNA follows: TGTGCCTGTGACAAGGCCCGTGTTCTCCCAAGGTACTGGGCCTCGCCCCTATGGGGCACCGATAAACTCATCTTT. This chain links TRDV2 with TRDJ1; D may be TRDD3 (6 bases). V gave up 2 bases and J gave up 1 base, with 43 bases separating them. The CDR3 is 25 residues long. The germline gives CDR1 GEAIGNYY, CDR2 EKD.

This clone was recorded at least ten times. Given a far larger clone just one base away, this is likely a sequencing read error. Other DNA sequences in the sample encode the same CDR3. The chain employs TRDV1 and TRDJ1, with 8 bases matching TRDD3. Trimming removed 3 bases from V and 0 bases from J; junction bases left unmatched: 18. CDR1 is TSWWSYY, CDR2 QGS, per germline. The CDR3 is 20 amino acids. The CDR3 protein is CALGERGYAGDKGYTDKLIF. As DNA, the CDR3 is TGTGCTCTTGGGGAGCGAGGCTACGCGGGGGATAAAGGGTACACCGATAAACTCATCTTT.

In this sample, this clone turned up many times. Since a far larger clone is one base different, this is likely a read error. Distinct nucleotide sequences in the sample also encode this CDR3. The CDR3 sequence is CALGGAHGLGDTRGADKLIF. CDR3 bases: TGTGCTCTTGGGGGGGCCCATGGGTTGGGGGATACAAGAGGTGCCGATAAACTCATCTTT. V gene TRDV1 combines with J gene TRDJ1, with TRDD3 matching over 10 bases. Germline V lookup: CDR1 TSWWSYY, CDR2 QGS. J gave up 3 bases and V 4 bases, and 20 bases lay outside the gene matches. The CDR3 consists of 20 residues.

This clone has a count of ten or more. The protein that TCRdb holds for this DNA derives from a much larger clone and differs from the translated DNA at residue 15, which likely indicates a read error; the protein shown here is translated from the DNA. The gene calls are TRDV1 and TRDJ1, with TRDD2 matching 8 bases. Germline CDR1 TSWWSYY, CDR2 QGS. The ends lost 0 bases at V and 5 bases at J; junction bases unmatched: 35. The CDR3 contains 25 residues. CDR3 DNA: TGTGCTCTTGGGGAACTCGGGCCCGCTTCCTACAGCTGGGGACTCCCCTTGTTCCTAGCGGATAAACTCATCTTT. Residues: CALGELGPASYSWGLPLFLADKLIF.

In regard to this clone: A read error is likely here: a far larger clone is one base away. Other DNA sequences of this sample code for an identical CDR3. The J gene is TRDJ1, the V gene TRDV3; TRDD2 agrees at 7 bases. Germline CDR1 reads TVYSNPD; CDR2 reads GDNSRS (reference sequence). This CDR3 has 18 residues. The junction had 17 bases not matched to a gene; V was cut back by 1 base and J by 0 bases. For the CDR3, the DNA is TGTGCCTTTAACAGGGTACCTTCCTTAATCTCATACACCGATAAACTCATCTTT. It is translated as CAFNRVPSLISYTDKLIF. Looking up the rest from reference TRDV3 and TRDJ1 gives the full variable domain: CDKVTQSSPDQTVASGSEVVLLCTYDTVYSNPDLFWYRIRPDYSFQFVFYGDNSRSEGADFTQGRFSVKHILTQKAFHLVISPVRTEDSATYYCAFNRVPSLISYTDKLIFGKGTRVTVEP.

This clone came up a few times. This DNA translates differently at residue 8 from the TCRdb protein, which is that of a much larger clone; a read error is likely, and the protein shown is the DNA's own translation. This chain joins TRDV2 and TRDJ1; maybe TRDD3 (5 bases). Matching the DNA to germline supplied the J gene, which TCRdb does not give. The germline V and J ends were trimmed by 0 bases and 3 bases, with 16 bases remaining between them. The germline gives CDR1 GEAIGNYY, CDR2 EKD. The length of the CDR3 is 16 residues. For the CDR3, the DNA is TGTGCCTGTGACACCGTTGGGGTATACGCATCCGATAAACTCATCTTT. Protein product: CACDTVGVYASDKLIF.

This clone was detected only a few times. TCRdb's entry gives the protein of a much larger clone, which mismatches this DNA's translation at residue 3, likely from a read error; the protein reported here is translated from the DNA. V and J are TRDV1 and TRDJ1; 12 bases align to TRDD3. TCRdb does not report a J gene; here it was assigned by matching the DNA to germline references. Germline lookup yields CDR1 TSWWSYY and CDR2 QGS. The CDR3 has 26 amino acids. In DNA, the CDR3 is TGTGCTCCTGGGGAACCCTTTTTCTGTCGGCCCTTCCTAAACGGACTGGGGGATACCTTCACCGATAAACTCATCTTT. Encoded protein: CAPGEPFFCRPFLNGLGDTFTDKLIF.

About this clone: The protein TCRdb gives is from a much larger clone and does not agree with this DNA's translation at residue 20, likely a read error; the protein shown here comes from the DNA. The chain employs TRDV3 and TRDJ1; 7 nucleotides line up with TRDD3. TCRdb leaves out the J gene; it was filled in here by matching the DNA to germline. CDR3 length: 24 residues. Per germline, CDR1 TVYSNPD and CDR2 GDNSRS (reference sequence). The CDR3 here is CAFRKPKYVHYGGYGRTNTGKLIF. In nucleotides, the CDR3 is TGTGCCTTTCGGAAACCAAAATACGTTCATTATGGAGGATACGGTAGAACAAACACCGGTAAACTCATCTTT.

This clone has only a few counts. TCRdb pairs this DNA with a much larger clone's protein that differs at residue 5, likely a read error; the protein shown was translated from the DNA. This sequence joins TRDV1 and TRDJ1; the match to TRDD3 covers 11 bases. Germline V gene lookup returns CDR1 TSWWSYY and CDR2 QGS. The CDR3 runs to 21 residues. Trimming took 5 bases from V and 3 from J; bases not matched to a gene: 23. The DNA for the CDR3 is TGTGCTCTTGGGAAATTCCCGTTCCTCCATCTGGGGGATACCATTGCCGATAAACTCATCTTT. Its protein product is CALGKFPFLHLGDTIADKLIF.

In this sample, this clone turned up many times. This is likely an artifact of a read error, given a far larger clone one base away. This same CDR3 is encoded by further DNA sequences in the sample. This chain joins TRDV1 and TRDJ1; 8 bases align to TRDD3. V gave up 3 bases and J gave up 1 base; unmatched junction bases: 16. The germline CDR1 and CDR2 sequences are TSWWSYY and QGS. This CDR3 region has 19 residues. The CDR3, as DNA: TGTGCTCTTGGGGACGCCTACGAGTACTGGGGGCCGCTCACCGATAAACTCATCTTT. Its protein product is CALGDAYEYWGPLTDKLIF.

Turning to this clone: The protein in TCRdb stems from a much larger clone and differs at residue 26 from this DNA's translation, likely a read error; here the protein is translated from the DNA. V gene TRDV1 combines with J gene TRDJ1; 11 bases map to TRDD3. Germline assignment: CDR1 TSWWSYY and CDR2 QGS. The CDR3 spans 29 residues. In DNA form, the CDR3 reads TGTGCTCTTGGGGAATTCATACAGTCCGAGCCTGGGGGATACTTCAAGGTCGAACCATTCCCTAATGTGGCCGATAGACTCATCTTT. Its translation is CALGEFIQSEPGGYFKVEPFPNVADRLIF.

At least ten counts were recorded for this clone. A far bigger clonotype differs at one base, so this is likely a read error. This same CDR3 is encoded by further DNA sequences in the sample. The chain is built from TRDV1 and TRDJ1; 9 bases match TRDD3. The CDR3 consists of 20 residues. Germline V gives CDR1 TSWWSYY, CDR2 QGS. Losses at the gene ends were 1 base for V and 5 bases for J; bases not matched to a gene: 20. CDR3 loop: CALGEQERILLGDTSDKLIF. CDR3 in DNA: TGTGCTCTTGGGGAACAGGAGAGGATTCTACTGGGGGACACTTCAGATAAACTCATCTTT.

In this sample, this clone turned up a few times. This DNA's translation and the protein TCRdb lists, from a much larger clone, do not match at residue 13, likely due to a read error; the protein shown is translated from the DNA. The V gene reported is TRDV3; the J gene is uncalled. CDR1 is TVYSNPD and CDR2 is GDNSRS in the germline V gene (reference sequence). The CDR3 totals 14 residues. Here the CDR3 reads CAFQRVTAPDKLTF. Written as DNA, the CDR3 is TGTGCCTTTCAGCGGGTTACTGCGCCAGATAAACTCACCTTT.

About this clone: TCRdb's entry gives the protein of a much larger clone, which mismatches this DNA's translation at residue 12, likely from a read error; the protein reported here is translated from the DNA. The V call is TRDV3, the J call TRDJ1; the D gene is possibly TRDD3 (7 bases). With 0 bases removed from V and 2 bases from J, the gap between germline ends came to 37 bases. The V gene's germline CDR1 is TVYSNPD and CDR2 GDNSRS (reference sequence). The CDR3 sequence is 22 residues long. CDR3 protein: CAFRPSRRKILEDTRWTDKLIF. The CDR3 bases are TGTGCCTTTAGACCTTCCCGGCGGAAGATACTGGAGGATACGCGTTGGACCGATAAACTCATCTTT. Using reference TRDV3 and TRDJ1 for the parts outside the CDR3, the full variable domain is CDKVTQSSPDQTVASGSEVVLLCTYDTVYSNPDLFWYRIRPDYSFQFVFYGDNSRSEGADFTQGRFSVKHILTQKAFHLVISPVRTEDSATYYCAFRPSRRKILEDTRWTDKLIFGKGTRVTVEP.

This clone occurred many times. A read error likely explains why the TCRdb protein, taken from a much larger clone, differs from this DNA's translation at residue 13; the protein shown is translated from the DNA. The rearrangement joins TRDV1 to TRDJ1; D not resolved. Here the J gene came from matching the DNA to germline, since TCRdb omits it. Germline CDR1 is TSWWSYY and CDR2 is QGS. The germline V and J ends were trimmed by 2 bases and 0 bases, with 28 bases remaining between them. The CDR3 runs to 21 residues. The CDR3 sequence: CALGEKFRFRSYRAYTDKLIF. The CDR3 DNA reads as TGTGCTCTTGGGGAAAAGTTCCGATTCCGAAGTTACCGGGCGTACACCGATAAACTCATCTTT.

As for this clone: This likely traces to a read error, being one base from a far larger clone. The same CDR3 arises from other DNA sequences in this sample as well. The chain is built from TRDV1 and TRDJ1, with 10 positions matching TRDD3. TCRdb supplies no J gene; here it was assigned by aligning the nucleotide sequence to germline. Trimming took 0 bases from V and 0 from J; bases not matched to a gene: 19. From germline, CDR1 is TSWWSYY and CDR2 QGS. CDR3 length: 22 residues. CDR3 amino acids: CALGELSYNVLLGDAYTDKLIF. CDR3 DNA sequence: TGTGCTCTTGGGGAACTAAGCTACAACGTCTTACTGGGGGATGCCTACACCGATAAACTCATCTTT.

This clone was counted between two and nine times. This likely stems from a read error, as it lies one base from a far larger clone. The identical CDR3 is also encoded by other nucleotide sequences in the sample. V is TRDV3 and J is TRDJ1; 8 bases match TRDD3. This CDR3 has 20 amino acids. The germline V gene has CDR1 TVYSNPD and CDR2 GDNSRS (reference sequence). CDR3 protein: CASTYPSPFWGTMYTDKLIF. The CDR3 nucleotides are TGTGCCTCTACCTATCCGAGCCCCTTCTGGGGGACAATGTACACCGATAAACTCATCTTC.

A note on this clone: Translating this DNA gives a protein that differs at residue 13 from the TCRdb one, which belongs to a much larger clone; a read error is likely, and the protein shown is this translation. This chain links TRDV1 with TRDJ1, with D possibly matching TRDD3 (5 bases). TCRdb leaves out the J gene; it was filled in here by matching the DNA to germline. The V gene lost 3 bases and the J gene lost 2 bases, with 25 bases spanning the gap. CDR3 size: 19 residues. Germline-derived CDR1 and CDR2 are TSWWSYY and QGS. The DNA for the CDR3 is TGTGCTCTTGGGGAGCATTCCCTTTTTTGGGATTGGCAAACCGATAAACTCATCTTT. Its protein product is CALGEHSLFWDWQTDKLIF.

Points on this clone: A far larger clone differs by one base, so this is likely a read error. The same CDR3 also results from other DNA sequences found in this sample. The V and J genes are TRDV1 and TRDJ1; TRDD3 aligns across 10 bases. Assignment of the J gene here rests on matching the DNA to germline, because TCRdb gives none. After removal of 2 bases from V and 5 bases from J, the junction contained 17 bases not matched to a gene. Germline CDR1 is TSWWSYY and CDR2 is QGS. There are 19 residues in the CDR3. The CDR3 region has the DNA TGTGCTCTTGGGGAAAAGGGATGGCGCTGGGGGATAGGAGCTGATAAACTCATCTTT. Translating gives CALGEKGWRWGIGADKLIF.

This clone has only a few counts. TCRdb pairs this DNA with a much larger clone's protein that differs at residue 9, likely a read error; the protein shown was translated from the DNA. The chain carries TRDV1 and TRDJ1; D possibly corresponds to TRDD3 (5 bases). CDR3 size: 16 residues. The V and J ends lost 1 base and 3 bases respectively, with 15 bases between them. Germline V lookup: CDR1 TSWWSYY, CDR2 QGS. DNA for the CDR3: TGTGCTCTTGGGGAACAGGCGTTACCGGGGGCCGATAAACTCATCTTT. Translating gives CALGEQALPGADKLIF.